This TCR beta chain was found in a study of blood T cell repertoires in COVID-19. The data were produced by immunoSEQ multiplex PCR, yet TCRdb's version contains in-frame clones alone and is incomplete. The top ten hold roughly 2.6% of the sample, which has under 95,000 clones, about nine tenths seen once. The CDR3 runs to 17 residues. The germline V and J ends were trimmed by 0 bases and 0 bases, with 13 bases remaining between them. Germline assignment: CDR1 SGHNT and CDR2 YYREEE (reference sequence). What was sequenced was peripheral blood. This clonotype was sampled from a man aged 50 to 60 with COVID-19, enrolled during active disease. The V call is TRBV5-4, the J call TRBJ1-3; the D gene is possibly TRBD1 (5 bases). Written as DNA, the CDR3 is TGTGCCAGCAGCTTGGGGCCGGGGGATTTCTCTGGAAACACCATATATTTT. This translates into CASSLGPGDFSGNTIYF.